The present T cell receptor beta chain was sequenced within a study of blood T cells in healthy people across ages. Study outcomes and limitations: Getting older went along with TCR beta diversity per million T cells dropping roughly linearly. Both naive CD4+ cell counts and diversity were greater in long-lived donors than in aged donors.

V was clipped by 0 bases and J by 2 bases; unmatched bases: 12. The CDR3 sequence is 18 residues long. CDR1 LGHDT and CDR2 YNNKEL come from the germline V gene (reference sequence). On this clonotype itself: Its antigen is unknown.

Primed by a sample-barcoded 5' primer and a J-beta primer mix, a second PCR proceeded for roughly 6 to 12 cycles. TCRdb reanalysed the 5' RACE reads using MiXCR and keeps one entry per CDR3 protein. The sample lists about 680,000 distinct CDR3 sequences, 45% to 50% occurring once. The rearrangement links TRBV3-1 to TRBJ2-7, with TRBD2 matching 8 bases. This receptor was obtained from a woman aged 55-75 years in good health. Sequencing was done on a sample of blood. The CDR3 nucleotides are TGTGCCAGCAGCCAAGACCGGTGGGTTAGCGGGAATACCTACGAGCAGTACTTC. Translated, it gives CASSQDRWVSGNTYEQYF.